The present TCR beta chain was sequenced within a study of T cells in Graves' hyperthyroidism and ophthalmopathy. RNA transcripts gave rise to amplified TCR beta CDR3 regions. The HTBI primer set drove a first-round RT-PCR of the TCR CDR3. TCRdb re-analysed the multiplex PCR reads in MiXCR, keeping a single row per CDR3 protein. The table shows about 52,000 distinct CDR3 sequences, with 48% occurring only once. The germline V and J ends were trimmed by 5 bases and 7 bases, with 5 bases remaining between them. Germline CDR1 and CDR2: SGHTA and FQGNSA. The CDR3 extends over 10 amino acids. The sequence came from a woman between 50 and 59 years old with Graves' ophthalmopathy. Sequencing was carried out using blood. This chain connects TRBV7-2 to TRBJ2-5, with D hard to call. CDR3: CASSRGTQYF. The CDR3 nucleotides read TGTGCCAGCAGCCGCGGGACCCAGTACTTC.